One and the same sample provided the 9 T cell receptor beta chains below, sequenced in a study of STAT5B mutations in CD4+ large granular lymphocyte leukemia. Produced via immunoSEQ multiplex PCR; TCRdb's table is partial and in-frame only. In the table there are tens of thousands of clones, approximately 81% of which are singletons. The specimen sequenced was CD4+ T cells from blood buffy coats. These receptors came from a human donor in good health.

The chain is built from TRBV4-2 and TRBJ2-7, with D possibly matching TRBD1 (5 bases). The CDR3 runs 15 residues. V lost 5 bases and J 0 bases, leaving 14 bases between the germline ends. Germline V gene data show CDR1 as LGHNA and CDR2 as YNFKEQ. The CDR3 DNA follows: TGTGCCAGCAGCTTAGGGCTCGACAGCTCCTACGAGCAGTACGTC. Its protein product is CASSLGLDSSYEQYV.

This chain links TRBV5-5 with TRBJ1-1, with D unresolved. The CDR3 is 15 amino acids. V shed 2 bases and J shed 0 bases, with 11 bases lying between them. Germline V gene sequence: CDR1 SGHKS, CDR2 YYEKEE (reference sequence). The CDR3 region has the DNA TGTGCCAGCAGCTTTCGGGAAGTCATGAACACTGAAGCTTTCTTT. Translating it yields CASSFREVMNTEAFF.

This chain connects TRBV5-8 to TRBJ1-5, with D unclear. V was trimmed by 2 bases and J by 10 bases, leaving 13 bases between them. CDR3 size: 13 residues. Germline CDR1 is SGHTS and CDR2 is YDEGEE. The CDR3 spells CASSFGEFNPQHF. The CDR3 DNA reads TGTGCCAGCAGCTTCGGGGAGTTTAACCCCCAGCATTTT. Filled out from reference TRBV5-8 and TRBJ1-5, the complete variable domain reads EAGVTQSPTHLIKTRGQQATLRCSPISGHTSVYWYQQALGLGLQFLLWYDEGEERNRGNFPPRFSGRQFPNYSSELNVNALELEDSALYLCASSFGEFNPQHFGDGTRLSIL.

This chain links TRBV7-2 with TRBJ2-1; 7 bases match TRBD1. Trimming at V came to 4 bases and at J to 9 bases, leaving 9 bases not matched to a gene. Per the germline V gene, CDR1 is SGHTA and CDR2 is FQGNSA. The CDR3 sequence is 14 residues long. The CDR3 nucleotides are TGTGCCAGCAGCTCCCGACAGGGAGCCACTGAGCAGTTCTTC. Protein: CASSSRQGATEQFF.

The genes are TRBV5-1 and TRBJ2-6; D gene ambiguous. This CDR3 has 14 residues. CDR1 is SGHRS and CDR2 is YFSETQ in the germline V gene. V lost 5 bases and J 0 bases, leaving 6 bases between the germline ends. The CDR3 sequence: CASRDHSGANVLTF. As DNA, the CDR3 is TGCGCCAGCAGAGATCACTCTGGGGCCAACGTCCTGACTTTC.

The chain uses TRBV2 and TRBJ1-2; no reliable D call. The CDR3 loop spans 14 amino acids. Germline V CDR1 and CDR2: SNHLY, FYNNEI. The germline V and J ends were trimmed by 6 bases and 4 bases, with 15 bases remaining between them. CDR3 bases: TGTGCCAGCAGCGCCGGAGAGGGCACCTATGGCTACACCTTC. Its protein product is CASSAGEGTYGYTF.

The rearrangement links TRBV6-1 to TRBJ2-7; maybe TRBD2 (6 bases). The CDR3 spans 14 residues. Trimming took off 3 bases at V and 6 bases at J, with 15 bases between the two ends. Germline V lookup: CDR1 MNHNS, CDR2 SASEGT. The CDR3 nucleotides are TGTGCCAGCAGTGAGTCCGGCGGGAATGGCGAGCAGTACTTC. Amino acid sequence: CASSESGGNGEQYF.

The chain has TRBV7-9 and TRBJ1-3; 7 bases line up with TRBD1. The CDR3 sequence is 15 residues long. With V trimmed by 5 bases and J by 7 bases, 11 bases remained unmatched. Germline V CDR1 and CDR2: SEHNR, FQNEAQ (reference sequence). CDR3: CASSSRDRRDNTIYF. The CDR3 DNA sequence: TGTGCCAGCAGCAGCCGGGACAGACGAGATAACACCATATATTTT. Looking up the rest from reference TRBV7-9 and TRBJ1-3 gives the full variable domain: DTGVSQNPRHKITKRGQNVTFRCDPISEHNRLYWYRQTLGQGPEFLTYFQNEAQLEKSRLLSDRFSAERPKGSFSTLEIQRTEQGDSAMYLCASSSRDRRDNTIYFGEGSWLTVV.

This clone was seen just once. The V gene is TRBV14, the J gene TRBJ2-3; maybe TRBD1 (5 bases). CDR3 size: 15 residues. Trimming shortened V by 4 bases and J by 2 bases, and 13 bases separated the two germline ends. CDR1 is SGHDN, CDR2 FVKESK, per germline. The CDR3 spells CASSRQGGPTDTQYF. CDR3 nucleotide sequence: TGTGCCAGCAGCCGGCAGGGTGGGCCCACAGATACGCAGTATTTT.